The 10 T cell receptor beta chains given below trace back to one sample, sequenced in a study of OX40 agonist ivuxolimab in advanced cancers. TCRdb keeps only in-frame clones here, not all; method: immunoSEQ multiplex PCR. The sample lists 90,000 to 100,000 clones; 70% to 90% were seen once. The sample in question was CD4+ or CD8+ T cells sorted from blood, obtained in a trial of the OX40 agonist ivuxolimab. These receptors were collected from an adult with an advanced solid tumor such as melanoma, head and neck, liver or kidney cancer.

V and J are TRBV5-8 and TRBJ1-6; D not resolved. Germline assignment: CDR1 SGHTS and CDR2 YDEGEE. V dropped 5 bases and J dropped 1 base, with 10 bases sitting between them. The CDR3 extends over 15 amino acids. CDR3 nucleotide sequence: TGTGCCAGCAGTCCGATCGGGTCCTATAATTCACCCCTCCACTTT. This sequence encodes CASSPIGSYNSPLHF.

Points on this clone: Sequence at one end of the junction differs from germline and may be a read error. The V gene is TRBV28, the J gene TRBJ1-2; D is possibly TRBD1 (5 bases). Germline V gene lookup returns CDR1 MDHEN and CDR2 SYDVKM. This CDR3 spans 13 amino acids. The CDR3 is CASSLSLPGGTRF. The CDR3 DNA is TGTGCCAGCAGTTTATCCCTCCCCGGGGGTACGCGCTTC.

The chain recombines TRBV5-1 with TRBJ1-2, with unresolved D. The CDR3 is made up of 14 amino acids. Germline values: CDR1 SGHRS, CDR2 YFSETQ. The V end lost 0 bases, the J end lost 1 base, and 7 bases lay between the germline ends. The CDR3 DNA sequence: TGCGCCAGCAGCTTGGGTGACATTAACTATGGCTACACCTTC. Its translation: CASSLGDINYGYTF. Full variable domain (remainder filled in from reference TRBV5-1 and TRBJ1-2): KAGVTQTPRYLIKTRGQQVTLSCSPISGHRSVSWYQQTPGQGLQFLFEYFSETQRNKGNFPGRFSGRQFSNSRSEMNVSTLELGDSALYLCASSLGDINYGYTFGSGTRLTVV.

J is TRBJ1-3 and V is TRBV18; D remains ambiguous. The V end lost 0 bases, the J end lost 2 bases, and 11 bases lay between the germline ends. The CDR3 loop spans 16 amino acids. In germline, CDR1 is KGHSH, CDR2 LQKENI. The CDR3, as DNA: TGTGCCAGCTCACCACCCAGAACTGGCCCTGGAAACACCATATATTTT. Translation: CASSPPRTGPGNTIYF.

This clone was counted between two and nine times. This rearrangement joins TRBV28 to TRBJ1-5; 10 bases line up with TRBD1. With 3 bases clipped from V and 1 base from J, the junction kept 9 bases outside the gene matches. Germline V gives CDR1 MDHEN, CDR2 SYDVKM. CDR3 length: 18 amino acids. The CDR3 protein is CASSFFDRGLRSNQPQHF. Written as DNA, the CDR3 is TGTGCCAGCAGTTTCTTTGACAGGGGGCTTCGAAGCAATCAGCCCCAGCATTTT.

The rearrangement links TRBV5-5 to TRBJ2-1, with TRBD1 as a possible D gene (6 bases). V shed 2 bases and J shed 3 bases, with 12 bases lying between them. The CDR3 spans 15 residues. Germline CDR1 is SGHKS and CDR2 is YYEKEE (reference sequence). CDR3 residues: CASSLVGQNYNEQFF. DNA for the CDR3: TGTGCCAGCAGCTTAGTCGGACAGAACTACAATGAGCAGTTCTTC.

The chain is built from TRBV9 and TRBJ2-2, with a weak D call TRBD1 (6 bases). Germline V gene data show CDR1 as SGDLS and CDR2 as YYNGEE. The CDR3 totals 15 residues. Between the trimmed V and J ends, which lost 0 bases and 4 bases, there was a span of 10 bases. The CDR3 loop reads CASSVVTGSTGELFF. The CDR3 DNA sequence: TGTGCCAGCAGCGTAGTCACAGGGAGCACCGGGGAGCTGTTTTTT.

The chain uses TRBV4-2 and TRBJ2-7; maybe TRBD1 (6 bases). CDR3 length equals 15 residues. Per germline, CDR1 LGHNA and CDR2 YNFKEQ. V was clipped by 0 bases and J by 0 bases, with 9 bases between them. The CDR3 DNA sequence: TGTGCCAGCAGCCAAGATTGGGGGCACTCCTACGAGCAGTACTTC. Protein product: CASSQDWGHSYEQYF.

The J gene is TRBJ1-5, the V gene TRBV7-2; possible D gene TRBD1, 6 bases. Germline CDR1 and CDR2: SGHTA and FQGNSA. The V end lost 1 base, the J end lost 4 bases, and 11 bases lay between the germline ends. The CDR3 contains 15 residues. The CDR3 DNA is TGTGCCAGCAGCTTAGGGACAGCCCTTAATCAGCCCCAGCATTTT. Encoded protein: CASSLGTALNQPQHF.

V gene TRBV19 combines with J gene TRBJ2-3; TRBD2 agrees at 9 bases. Germline-derived CDR1 and CDR2 are LNHDA and SQIVND (reference sequence). J was trimmed by 2 bases and V by 3 bases; bases with no gene match: 3. CDR3 length: 15 residues. The CDR3 bases are TGTGCCAGTAGTATTAGCGGGGGTGACACAGATACGCAGTATTTT. Residues: CASSISGGDTDTQYF.